Given below is one T cell receptor (beta chain) in context. These data belong to a study of T cell responses to AZD1222 COVID-19 vaccine. The CDR3 consists of 14 residues. V was pared by 3 bases and J by 6 bases, with 12 bases between. CDR1 is MGHRA, CDR2 YSYEKL, per germline. Using immunoSEQ multiplex PCR, the repertoire was profiled, and TCRdb retains in-frame clones only, with some absent. The sample records about 150,000 clones, approximately 94% being singletons. This clonotype was obtained from an adult in good health. The chain has TRBV4-1 and TRBJ1-5, with D maybe TRBD1 (5 bases). Specimen: peripheral blood, collected on day 0 of AZD1222 vaccination. The CDR3 DNA reads as TGCGCCAGCAGCCAGCCGGGGGTTACTCAGCCCCAGCATTTT. Protein sequence: CASSQPGVTQPQHF.